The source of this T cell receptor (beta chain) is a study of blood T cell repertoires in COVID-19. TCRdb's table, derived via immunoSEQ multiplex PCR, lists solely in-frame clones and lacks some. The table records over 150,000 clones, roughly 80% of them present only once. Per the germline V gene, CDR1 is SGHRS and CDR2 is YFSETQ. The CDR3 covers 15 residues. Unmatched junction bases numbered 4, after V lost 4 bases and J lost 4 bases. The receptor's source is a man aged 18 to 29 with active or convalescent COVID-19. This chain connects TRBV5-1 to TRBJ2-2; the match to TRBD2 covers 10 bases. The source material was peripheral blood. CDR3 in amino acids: CASSALAGGTGELFF. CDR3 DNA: TGCGCCAGCAGCGCCTTAGCGGGGGGCACCGGGGAGCTGTTTTTT.